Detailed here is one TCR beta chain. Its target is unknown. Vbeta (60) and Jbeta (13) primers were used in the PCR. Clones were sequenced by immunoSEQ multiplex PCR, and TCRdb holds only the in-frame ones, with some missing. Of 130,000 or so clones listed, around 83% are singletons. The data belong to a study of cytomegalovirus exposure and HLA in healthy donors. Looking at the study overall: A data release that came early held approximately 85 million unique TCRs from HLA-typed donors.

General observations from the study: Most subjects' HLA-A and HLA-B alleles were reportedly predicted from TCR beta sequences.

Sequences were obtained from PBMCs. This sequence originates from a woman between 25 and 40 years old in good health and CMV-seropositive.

CDR3 protein: CASSLESNQPQHF. For the CDR3, the DNA is TGTGCCAGCAGCTTGGAGAGCAATCAGCCCCAGCATTTT. The chain joins TRBV2 to TRBJ1-5; D uncertain. V was trimmed by 6 bases and J by 1 base, leaving 7 bases between them. Germline assignment: CDR1 SNHLY and CDR2 FYNNEI. This CDR3 spans 13 amino acids.